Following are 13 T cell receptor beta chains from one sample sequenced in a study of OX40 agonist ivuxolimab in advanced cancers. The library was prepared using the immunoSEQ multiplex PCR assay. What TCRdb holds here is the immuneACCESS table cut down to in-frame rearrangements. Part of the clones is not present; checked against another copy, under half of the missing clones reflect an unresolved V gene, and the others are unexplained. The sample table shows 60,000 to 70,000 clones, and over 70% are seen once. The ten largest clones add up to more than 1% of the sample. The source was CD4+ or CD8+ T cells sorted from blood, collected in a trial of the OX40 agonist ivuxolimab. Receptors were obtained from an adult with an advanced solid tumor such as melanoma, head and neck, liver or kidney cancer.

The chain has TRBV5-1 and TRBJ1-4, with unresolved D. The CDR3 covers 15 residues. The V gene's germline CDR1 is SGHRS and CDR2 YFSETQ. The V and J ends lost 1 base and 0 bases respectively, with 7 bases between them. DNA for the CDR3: TGCGCCAGCAGCTTGACCGGCACAACTAATGAAAAACTGTTTTTT. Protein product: CASSLTGTTNEKLFF.

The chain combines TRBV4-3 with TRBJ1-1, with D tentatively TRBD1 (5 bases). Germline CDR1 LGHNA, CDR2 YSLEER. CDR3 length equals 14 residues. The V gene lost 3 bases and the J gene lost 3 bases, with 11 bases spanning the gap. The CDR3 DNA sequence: TGCGCCAGCAGCCATCCGGGACGGGACACTGAAGCTTTCTTT. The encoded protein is CASSHPGRDTEAFF.

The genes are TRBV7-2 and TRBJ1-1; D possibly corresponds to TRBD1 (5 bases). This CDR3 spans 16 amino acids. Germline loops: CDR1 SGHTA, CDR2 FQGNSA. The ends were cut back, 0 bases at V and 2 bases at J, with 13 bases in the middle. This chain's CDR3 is CASSLALGRANTEAFF. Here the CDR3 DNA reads TGTGCCAGCAGCTTAGCGCTAGGCAGGGCTAACACTGAAGCTTTCTTT.

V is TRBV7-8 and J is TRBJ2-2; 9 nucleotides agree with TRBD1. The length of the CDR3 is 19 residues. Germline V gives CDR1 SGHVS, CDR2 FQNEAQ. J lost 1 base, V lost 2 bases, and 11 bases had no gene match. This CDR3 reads CASSLRTGVSIWNTGELFF. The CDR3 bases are TGTGCCAGCAGCTTACGGACAGGGGTTTCTATTTGGAACACCGGGGAGCTGTTTTTT.

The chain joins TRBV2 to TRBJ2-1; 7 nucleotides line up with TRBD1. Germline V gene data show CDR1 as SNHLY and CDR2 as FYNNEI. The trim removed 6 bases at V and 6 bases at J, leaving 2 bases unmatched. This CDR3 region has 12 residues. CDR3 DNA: TGTGCCAGCAGATCAGGGGGCAATGAGCAGTTCTTC. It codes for CASRSGGNEQFF.

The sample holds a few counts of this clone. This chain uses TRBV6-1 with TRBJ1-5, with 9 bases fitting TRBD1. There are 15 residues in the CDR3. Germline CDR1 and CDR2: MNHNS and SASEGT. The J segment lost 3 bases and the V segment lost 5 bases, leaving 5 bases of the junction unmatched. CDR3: CASSSGTGINQPQHF. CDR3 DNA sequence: TGTGCCAGCAGTTCAGGGACAGGGATCAATCAGCCCCAGCATTTT.

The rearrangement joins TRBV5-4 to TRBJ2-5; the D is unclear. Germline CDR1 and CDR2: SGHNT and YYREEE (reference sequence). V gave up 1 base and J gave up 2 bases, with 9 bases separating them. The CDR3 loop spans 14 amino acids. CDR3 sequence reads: CASSLKSGQETQYF. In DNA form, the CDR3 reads TGTGCCAGCAGCTTGAAGTCAGGTCAAGAGACCCAGTACTTC.

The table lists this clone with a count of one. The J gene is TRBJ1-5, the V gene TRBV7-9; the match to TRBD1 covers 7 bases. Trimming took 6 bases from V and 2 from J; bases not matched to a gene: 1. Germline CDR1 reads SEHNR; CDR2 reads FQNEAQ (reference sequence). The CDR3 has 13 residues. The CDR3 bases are TGTGCCAGCAGTGGACAGGGCAATCAGCCCCAGCATTTT. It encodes CASSGQGNQPQHF.

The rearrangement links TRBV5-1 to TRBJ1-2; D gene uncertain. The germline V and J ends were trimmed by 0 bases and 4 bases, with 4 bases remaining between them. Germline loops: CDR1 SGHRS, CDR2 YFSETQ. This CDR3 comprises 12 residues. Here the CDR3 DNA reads TGCGCCAGCAGCTTGGAGGGCTATGGCTACACCTTC. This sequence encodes CASSLEGYGYTF. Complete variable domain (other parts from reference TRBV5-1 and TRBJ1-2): KAGVTQTPRYLIKTRGQQVTLSCSPISGHRSVSWYQQTPGQGLQFLFEYFSETQRNKGNFPGRFSGRQFSNSRSEMNVSTLELGDSALYLCASSLEGYGYTFGSGTRLTVV.

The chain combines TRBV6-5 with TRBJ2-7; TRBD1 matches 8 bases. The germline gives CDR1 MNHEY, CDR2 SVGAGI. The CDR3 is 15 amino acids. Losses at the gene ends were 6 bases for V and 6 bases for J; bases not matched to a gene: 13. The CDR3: CASRHIRQGPSEQYF. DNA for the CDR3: TGTGCCAGCAGGCATATCAGACAGGGGCCCTCCGAGCAGTACTTC.

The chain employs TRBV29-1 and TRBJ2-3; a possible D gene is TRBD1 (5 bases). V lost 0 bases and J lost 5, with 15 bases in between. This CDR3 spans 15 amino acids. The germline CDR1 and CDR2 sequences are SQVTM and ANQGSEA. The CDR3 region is CSVEDRGVKGDTQYF. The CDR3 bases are TGCAGCGTTGAAGATAGGGGCGTCAAGGGAGATACGCAGTATTTT.

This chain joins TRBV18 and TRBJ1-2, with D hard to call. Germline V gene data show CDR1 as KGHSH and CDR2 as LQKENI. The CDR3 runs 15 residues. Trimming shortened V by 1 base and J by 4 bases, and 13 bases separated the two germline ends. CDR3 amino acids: CASSPLADPAYGYTF. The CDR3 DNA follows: TGTGCCAGCTCACCACTGGCAGACCCGGCCTATGGCTACACCTTC. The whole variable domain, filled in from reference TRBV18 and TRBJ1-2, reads NAGVMQNPRHLVRRRGQEARLRCSPMKGHSHVYWYRQLPEEGLKFMVYLQKENIIDESGMPKERFSAEFPKEGPSILRIQQVVRGDSAAYFCASSPLADPAYGYTFGSGTRLTVV.

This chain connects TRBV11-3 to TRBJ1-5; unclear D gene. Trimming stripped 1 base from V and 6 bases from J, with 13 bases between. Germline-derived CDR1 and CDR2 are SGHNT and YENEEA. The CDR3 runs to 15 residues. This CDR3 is CASSLGARYGQPQHF. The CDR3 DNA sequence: TGTGCCAGCAGCTTAGGGGCCAGATACGGTCAGCCCCAGCATTTT.